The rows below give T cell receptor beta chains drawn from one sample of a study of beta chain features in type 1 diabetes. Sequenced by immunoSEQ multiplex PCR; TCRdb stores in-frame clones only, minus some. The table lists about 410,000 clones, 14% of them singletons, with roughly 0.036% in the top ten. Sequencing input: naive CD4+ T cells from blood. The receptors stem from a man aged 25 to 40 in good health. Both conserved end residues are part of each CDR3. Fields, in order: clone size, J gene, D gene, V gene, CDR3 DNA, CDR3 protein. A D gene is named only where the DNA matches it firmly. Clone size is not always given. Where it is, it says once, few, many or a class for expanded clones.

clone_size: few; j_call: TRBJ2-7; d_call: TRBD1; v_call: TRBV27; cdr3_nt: TGTGCCAGCAGGCACCGGGACAGAACCTACGAGCAGTACTTC; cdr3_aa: CASRHRDRTYEQYF
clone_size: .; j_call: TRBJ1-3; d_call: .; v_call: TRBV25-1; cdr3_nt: TGTGCCAGCAGTGAATTTTCTGGAAACACCATATATTTT; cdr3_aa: CASSEFSGNTIYF
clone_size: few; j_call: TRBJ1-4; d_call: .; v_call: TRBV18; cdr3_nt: TGTGCCAGCTCACCGACCATCCGAAGTGAAAAACTGTTTTTT; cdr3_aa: CASSPTIRSEKLFF
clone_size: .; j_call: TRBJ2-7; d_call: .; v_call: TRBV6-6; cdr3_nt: TGTGCCAGCAGGACAGCCTACGAGCAGTACTTC; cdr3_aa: CASRTAYEQYF
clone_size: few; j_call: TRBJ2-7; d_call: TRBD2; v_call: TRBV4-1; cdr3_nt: TGCGCCAGCAGCCATACGACTAGCGGGGGATCCCACGAGCAGTACTTC; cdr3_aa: CASSHTTSGGSHEQYF
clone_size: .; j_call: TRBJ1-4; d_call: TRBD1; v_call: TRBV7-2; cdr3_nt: TGTGCCAGCAGCCGTCCCGGGACAGGGGGAAAACTGTTTTTT; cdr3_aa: CASSRPGTGGKLFF
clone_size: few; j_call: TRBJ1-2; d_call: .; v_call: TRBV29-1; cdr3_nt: TGCAGCGTTGAGGACAAGGGCCCCTATGGCTACACCTTC; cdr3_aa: CSVEDKGPYGYTF
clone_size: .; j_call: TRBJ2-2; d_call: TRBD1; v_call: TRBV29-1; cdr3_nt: TGCAGCGTTCCGGGACAGGGCCTCACCGGGGAGCTGTTTTTT; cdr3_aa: CSVPGQGLTGELFF
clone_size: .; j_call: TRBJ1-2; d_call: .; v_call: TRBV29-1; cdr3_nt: TGCAGCGGGGGCGAGGGATATGGCTACACCTTC; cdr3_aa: CSGGEGYGYTF
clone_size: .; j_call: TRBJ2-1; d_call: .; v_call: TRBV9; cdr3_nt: TGTGCCAGCAGCGAGACGGGACAAAATTACAATGAGCAGTTCTTC; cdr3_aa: CASSETGQNYNEQFF
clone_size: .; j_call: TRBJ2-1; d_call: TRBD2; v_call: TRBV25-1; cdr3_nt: TGTGCCAGCAGTGATAGGGCGGGAGGCTACAATGAGCAGTTCTTC; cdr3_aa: CASSDRAGGYNEQFF
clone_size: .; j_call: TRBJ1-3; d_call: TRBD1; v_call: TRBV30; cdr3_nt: TGTGCCTGGAGTGGACAGGGAGGGAACACCATATATTTT; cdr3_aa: CAWSGQGGNTIYF
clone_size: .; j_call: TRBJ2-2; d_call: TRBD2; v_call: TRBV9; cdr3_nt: TGTGCCAGCAGCGTCTTCGGGGGGGCAGCCCCCGGGGAGCTGTTTTTT; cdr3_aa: CASSVFGGAAPGELFF
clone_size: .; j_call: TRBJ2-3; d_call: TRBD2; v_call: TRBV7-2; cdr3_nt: TGTGCCAGCAGCCTAGGACTAGCGGGGTGGTCAGATACGCAGTATTTT; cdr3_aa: CASSLGLAGWSDTQYF
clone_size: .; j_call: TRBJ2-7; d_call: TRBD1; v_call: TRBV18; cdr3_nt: TGTGCCAGCTCACCAAGGACAGGGGCACCCTACGAGCAGTACTTC; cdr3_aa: CASSPRTGAPYEQYF
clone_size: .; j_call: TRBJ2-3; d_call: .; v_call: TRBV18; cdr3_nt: TGTGCCAGCTCACCTCGGGGGTTACAAAGCACAGATACGCAGTATTTT; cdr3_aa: CASSPRGLQSTDTQYF
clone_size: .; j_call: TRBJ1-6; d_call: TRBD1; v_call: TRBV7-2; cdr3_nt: TGTGCCAGCAGCCCAGACAGGGTTAATTCACCCCTCCACTTT; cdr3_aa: CASSPDRVNSPLHF
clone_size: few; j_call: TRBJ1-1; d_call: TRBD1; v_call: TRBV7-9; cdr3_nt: TGTGCCAGCAGCACTGGACAGGGAGACACTGAAGCTTTCTTT; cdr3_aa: CASSTGQGDTEAFF
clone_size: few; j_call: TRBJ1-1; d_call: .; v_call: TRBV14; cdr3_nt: TGTGCCAGCAGCCAAGATCTAGTCCAGGTTTGGAACACTGAAGCTTTCTTT; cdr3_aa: CASSQDLVQVWNTEAFF
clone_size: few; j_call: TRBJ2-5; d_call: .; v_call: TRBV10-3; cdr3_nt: TGTGCCATCAGTGAGCCCGGGAGAGGTGTAGGGGAGACCCAGTACTTC; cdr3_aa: CAISEPGRGVGETQYF
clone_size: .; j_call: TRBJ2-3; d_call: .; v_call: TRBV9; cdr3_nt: TGTGCCAGCAGCGCCGCCAGGTTGGAGACAGATCTGACAGATACGCAGTATTTT; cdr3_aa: CASSAARLETDLTDTQYF
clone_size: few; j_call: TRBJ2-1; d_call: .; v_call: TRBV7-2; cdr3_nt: TGTGCCAGCAGCTTCATGGGGAGGATATCCAATGAGCAGTTCTTC; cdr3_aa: CASSFMGRISNEQFF
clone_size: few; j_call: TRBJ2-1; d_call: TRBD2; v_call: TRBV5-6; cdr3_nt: TGTGCCAGCAGCTTGGGACTAGCGGGAGCGACAATAGAGCAGTTCTTC; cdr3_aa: CASSLGLAGATIEQFF
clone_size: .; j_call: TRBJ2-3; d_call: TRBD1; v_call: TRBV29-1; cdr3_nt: TGCAGCGGGCTCCCTGGGGGACAGGGAACAGATACGCAGTATTTT; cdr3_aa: CSGLPGGQGTDTQYF
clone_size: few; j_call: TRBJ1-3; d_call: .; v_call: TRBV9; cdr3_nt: TGTGCCAGCAGGAGTGCTGGAAACACCATATATTTT; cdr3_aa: CASRSAGNTIYF
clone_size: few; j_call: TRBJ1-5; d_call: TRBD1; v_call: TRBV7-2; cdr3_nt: TGTGCCAGCAGTCGTACCGGGACAGGGGTTAGAAGCAATCAGCCCCAGCATTTT; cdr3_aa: CASSRTGTGVRSNQPQHF
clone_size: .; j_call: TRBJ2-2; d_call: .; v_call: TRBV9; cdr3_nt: TGTGCCAGCAGCGCCAGACCGGGACAATCGAACACCGGGGAGCTGTTTTTT; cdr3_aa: CASSARPGQSNTGELFF
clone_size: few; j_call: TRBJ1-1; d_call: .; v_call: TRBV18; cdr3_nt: TGTGCCAGCTCACCACCCGGCAGGGAAGCTTTCTTT; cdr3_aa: CASSPPGREAFF
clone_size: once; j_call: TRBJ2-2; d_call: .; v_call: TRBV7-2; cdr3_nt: TGTGCCAGCAGCTTAGTAACGGGCCCCCGCGGGGAGCTGTTTTTT; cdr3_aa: CASSLVTGPRGELFF
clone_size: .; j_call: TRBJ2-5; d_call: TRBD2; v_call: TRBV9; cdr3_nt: TGTGCCAGCAGCGTATCGGGAGGAGGGGAGACCCAGTACTTC; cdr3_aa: CASSVSGGGETQYF
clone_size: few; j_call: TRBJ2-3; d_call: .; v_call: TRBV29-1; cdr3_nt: TGCAGCGCAGACAAACAAGGGGGAGATACGCAGTATTTT; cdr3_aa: CSADKQGGDTQYF
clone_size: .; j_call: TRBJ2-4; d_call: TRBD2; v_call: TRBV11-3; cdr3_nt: TGTGCCAGCAGCCCACCCCTAGCGGGATTAGCCAAAAACATTCAGTACTTC; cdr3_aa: CASSPPLAGLAKNIQYF
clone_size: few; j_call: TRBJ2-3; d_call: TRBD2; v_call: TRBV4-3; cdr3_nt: TGCGCCAGCAGCCAACGTAAAGCGGGAGGCACAGATACGCAGTATTTT; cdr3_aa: CASSQRKAGGTDTQYF
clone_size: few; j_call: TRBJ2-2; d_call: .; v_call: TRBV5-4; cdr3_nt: TGTGCCAGCAGCATGGGACGGAGGAACACCGGGGAGCTGTTTTTT; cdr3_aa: CASSMGRRNTGELFF
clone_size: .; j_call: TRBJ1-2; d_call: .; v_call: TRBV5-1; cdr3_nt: TGCGCCAGCAGCCCTCCCGGGCCCCACTCGGGCTACACCTTC; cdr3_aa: CASSPPGPHSGYTF
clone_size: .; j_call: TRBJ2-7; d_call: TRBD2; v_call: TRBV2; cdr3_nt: TGTGCCAGCAGTGTGGGCGGGGGTAAATACGAGCAGTACTTC; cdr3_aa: CASSVGGGKYEQYF
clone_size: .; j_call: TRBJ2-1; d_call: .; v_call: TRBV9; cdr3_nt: TGTGCCAGCAGCGTAGGTTGGTCAAGCTCCTACAATGAGCAGTTCTTC; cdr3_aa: CASSVGWSSSYNEQFF
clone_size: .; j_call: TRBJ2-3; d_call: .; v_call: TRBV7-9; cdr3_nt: TGTGCCAGCAGCCCCCGGGCAAGTGATACGCAGTATTTT; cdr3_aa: CASSPRASDTQYF
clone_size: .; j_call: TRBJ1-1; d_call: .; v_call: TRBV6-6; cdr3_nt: TGTGCCAGCAGCCAGGATCTTTCTACGGGGAGCACTGAAGCTTTCTTT; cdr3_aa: CASSQDLSTGSTEAFF
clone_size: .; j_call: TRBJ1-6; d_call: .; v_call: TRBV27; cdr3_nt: TGTGCCAGCAGTTTAAGGGGTCGGGATTCACCCCTCCACTTT; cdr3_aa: CASSLRGRDSPLHF
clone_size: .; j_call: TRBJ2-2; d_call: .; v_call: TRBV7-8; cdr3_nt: TGTGCCAGCAGCTTAAATGTGAACACCGGGGAGCTGTTTTTT; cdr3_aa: CASSLNVNTGELFF
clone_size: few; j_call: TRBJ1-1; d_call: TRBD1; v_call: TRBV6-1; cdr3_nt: TGTGCCAGCAGTGAGTCTGGGGCAGGGGGCGCGGCTGAAGCTTTCTTT; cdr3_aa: CASSESGAGGAAEAFF
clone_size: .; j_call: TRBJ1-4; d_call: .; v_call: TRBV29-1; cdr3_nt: TGCAGCGTTCGTTTCCGAGCGTTGGGGAATGAAAAACTGTTTTTT; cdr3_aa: CSVRFRALGNEKLFF
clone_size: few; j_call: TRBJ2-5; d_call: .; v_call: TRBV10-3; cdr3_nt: TGTGCCATCAGTGAGGCAAAAGAGACCCAGTACTTC; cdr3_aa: CAISEAKETQYF
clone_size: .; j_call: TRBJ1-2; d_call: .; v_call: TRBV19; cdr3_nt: TGTGCCAGTAGTACCGGACGTCTACGGACCTATGGCTACACCTTC; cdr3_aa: CASSTGRLRTYGYTF
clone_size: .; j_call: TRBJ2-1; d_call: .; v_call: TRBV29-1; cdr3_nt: TGCAGCGTTGAGATATACAATGAGCAGTTCTTC; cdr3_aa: CSVEIYNEQFF
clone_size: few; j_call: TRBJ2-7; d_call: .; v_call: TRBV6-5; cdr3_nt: TGTGCCAGCAGTTACTGGTCGGGGCGGCCCTACGAGCAGTACTTC; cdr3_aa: CASSYWSGRPYEQYF
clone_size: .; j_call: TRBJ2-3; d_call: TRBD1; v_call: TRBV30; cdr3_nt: TGTGCCTGGGGAGCCGGGACAGGGGGGTTGGATACGCAGTATTTT; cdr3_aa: CAWGAGTGGLDTQYF
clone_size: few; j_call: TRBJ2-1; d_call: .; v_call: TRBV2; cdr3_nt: TGTGCCAGCGGGCGGCGGTACAATGAGCAGTTCTTC; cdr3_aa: CASGRRYNEQFF
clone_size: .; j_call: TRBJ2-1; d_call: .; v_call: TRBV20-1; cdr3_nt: TGCAGTGCTGCAGCCCGGCCTCTGGTCTTC; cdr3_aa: CSAAARPLVF
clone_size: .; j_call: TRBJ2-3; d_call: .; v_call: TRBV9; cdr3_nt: TGTGCCAGCAGCGTTTTTCTAGCCACAGATACGCAGTATTTT; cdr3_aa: CASSVFLATDTQYF
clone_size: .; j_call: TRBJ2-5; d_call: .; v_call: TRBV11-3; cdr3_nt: TGTGCCTCTGCGGCGCAAGGGAATAAAGAGACCCAGTACTTC; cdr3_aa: CASAAQGNKETQYF
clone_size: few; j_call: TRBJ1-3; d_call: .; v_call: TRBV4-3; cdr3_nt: TGCGCCAGCAGCCCGACAGGCTACTCTGGAAACACCATATATTTT; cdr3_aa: CASSPTGYSGNTIYF
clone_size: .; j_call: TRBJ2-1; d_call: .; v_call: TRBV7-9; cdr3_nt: TGTGCCAGCAGCTCACTGATAGGTAGCTCCTACAATGAGCAGTTCTTC; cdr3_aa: CASSSLIGSSYNEQFF
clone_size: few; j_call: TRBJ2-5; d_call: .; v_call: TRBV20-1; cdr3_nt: TGCAGTGTCCAGACCGAGACCCAGTACTTC; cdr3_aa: CSVQTETQYF
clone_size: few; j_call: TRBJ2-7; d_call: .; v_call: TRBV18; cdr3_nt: TGTGCCAGCTCACCACAGTCCAGCTCCTACGAGCAGTACTTC; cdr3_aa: CASSPQSSSYEQYF
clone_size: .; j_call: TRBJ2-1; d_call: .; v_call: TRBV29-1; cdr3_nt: TGCAGCGTTGAAAGCAGGGCGAAGAGCTCCTACAATGAGCAGTTCTTC; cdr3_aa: CSVESRAKSSYNEQFF